This T cell receptor (beta chain) came from a study of cytomegalovirus exposure and HLA in healthy donors. The V end lost 2 bases, the J end lost 6 bases, and 4 bases lay between the germline ends. Germline CDR1 ENHRY, CDR2 SYGVKD. This CDR3 has 12 amino acids. PCR involved 60 Vbeta and 13 Jbeta primers. Some clones are missing from TCRdb's copy, which holds only in-frame ones; the method was immunoSEQ multiplex PCR. The sample includes 95,000 to 150,000 clones, around 70% of them seen just once. Everyone who donated was a healthy bone marrow donor. This clone showed up just a few times. Its antigen remains unidentified. Whole-study results and caveats: Across all donors, roughly uniform sequencing depth was an assumption of the presence/absence analyses.

V is TRBV10-3 and J is TRBJ2-2; no reliable D call. Sample: PBMCs. The clonotype comes from a woman in her thirties or forties in good health and CMV-seronegative. The DNA of the CDR3 is TGTGCCATCAGTGAGGAGGCCGGGGAGCTGTTTTTT. Its protein is CAISEEAGELFF.